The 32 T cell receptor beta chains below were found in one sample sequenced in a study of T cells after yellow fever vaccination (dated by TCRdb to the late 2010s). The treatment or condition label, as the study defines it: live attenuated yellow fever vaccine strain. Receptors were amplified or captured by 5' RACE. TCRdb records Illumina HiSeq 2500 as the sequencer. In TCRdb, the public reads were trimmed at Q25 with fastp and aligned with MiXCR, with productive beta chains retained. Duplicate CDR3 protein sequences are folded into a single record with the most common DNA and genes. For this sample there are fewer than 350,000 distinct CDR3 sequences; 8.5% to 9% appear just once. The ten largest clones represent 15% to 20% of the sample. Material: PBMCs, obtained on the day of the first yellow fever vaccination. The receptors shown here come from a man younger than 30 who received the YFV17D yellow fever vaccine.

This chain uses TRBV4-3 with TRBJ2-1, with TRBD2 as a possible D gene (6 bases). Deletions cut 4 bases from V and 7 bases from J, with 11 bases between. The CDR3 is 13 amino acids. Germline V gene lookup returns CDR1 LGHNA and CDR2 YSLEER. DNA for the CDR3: TGCGCCAGCAGCCCCCGCCTAGCGAATGAGCAGTTCTTC. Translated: CASSPRLANEQFF.

The CDR3 coding sequence is TGCGCCAGCAGCCAAGTCCTAGCGGTAACCTACGAGCAGTACTTC. It translates to CASSQVLAVTYEQYF. The chain is built from TRBV4-3 and TRBJ2-7; 7 nucleotides agree with TRBD2. The trim removed 1 base at V and 2 bases at J, leaving 5 bases unmatched. Looked up from germline, CDR1 is LGHNA and CDR2 is YSLEER. This CDR3 comprises 15 residues.

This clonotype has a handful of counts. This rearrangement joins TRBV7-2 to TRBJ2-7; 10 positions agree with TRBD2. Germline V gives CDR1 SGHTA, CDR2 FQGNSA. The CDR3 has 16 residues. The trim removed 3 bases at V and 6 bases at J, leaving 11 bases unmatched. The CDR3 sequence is CASSFLRGAGGREQYF. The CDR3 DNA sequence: TGTGCCAGCAGCTTTCTTCGGGGAGCGGGGGGGCGCGAGCAGTACTTC.

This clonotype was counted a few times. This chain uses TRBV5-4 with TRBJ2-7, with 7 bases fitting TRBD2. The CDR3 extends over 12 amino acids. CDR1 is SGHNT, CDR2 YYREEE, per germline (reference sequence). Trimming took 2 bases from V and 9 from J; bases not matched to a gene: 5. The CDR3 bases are TGTGCCAGCAGCTTCGCGGGAGTAAGGCAGTACTTC. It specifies CASSFAGVRQYF.

CDR3: CASSLEQDYGYTF. The CDR3 DNA reads TGTGCCAGCAGCTTGGAGCAGGATTATGGCTACACCTTC. The V and J genes are TRBV7-9 and TRBJ1-2; D not certain. The germline CDR1 and CDR2 sequences are SEHNR and FQNEAQ (reference sequence). There are 13 residues in the CDR3. V lost 3 bases to trimming and J lost 5 bases, with 10 bases between them.

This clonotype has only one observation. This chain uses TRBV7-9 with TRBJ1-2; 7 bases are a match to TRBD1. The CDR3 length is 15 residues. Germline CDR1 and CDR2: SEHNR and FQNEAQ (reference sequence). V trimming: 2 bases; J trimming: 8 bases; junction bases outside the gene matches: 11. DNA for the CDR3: TGTGCCAGCAGCTTAAAAGCTGGACAGGTGATCGGCTACACCTTC. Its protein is CASSLKAGQVIGYTF. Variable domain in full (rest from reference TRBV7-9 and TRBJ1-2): DTGVSQNPRHKITKRGQNVTFRCDPISEHNRLYWYRQTLGQGPEFLTYFQNEAQLEKSRLLSDRFSAERPKGSFSTLEIQRTEQGDSAMYLCASSLKAGQVIGYTFGSGTRLTVV.

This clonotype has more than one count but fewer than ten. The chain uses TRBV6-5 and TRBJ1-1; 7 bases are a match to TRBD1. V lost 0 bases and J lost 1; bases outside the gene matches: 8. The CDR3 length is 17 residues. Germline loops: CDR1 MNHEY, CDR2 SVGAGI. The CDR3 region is CASSYSTGREGNTEAFF. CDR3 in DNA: TGTGCCAGCAGTTACTCGACAGGGCGGGAGGGGAACACTGAAGCTTTCTTT.

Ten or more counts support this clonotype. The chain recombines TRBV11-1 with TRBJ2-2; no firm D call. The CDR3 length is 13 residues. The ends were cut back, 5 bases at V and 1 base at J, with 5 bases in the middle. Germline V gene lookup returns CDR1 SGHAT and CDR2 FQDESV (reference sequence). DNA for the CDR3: TGTGCCAGCAGCGGACGGAACACCGGGGAGCTGTTTTTT. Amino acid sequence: CASSGRNTGELFF.

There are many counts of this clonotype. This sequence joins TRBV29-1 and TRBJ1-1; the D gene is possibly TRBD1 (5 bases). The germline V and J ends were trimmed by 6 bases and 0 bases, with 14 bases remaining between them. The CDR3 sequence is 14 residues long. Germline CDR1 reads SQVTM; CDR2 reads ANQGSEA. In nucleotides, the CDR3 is TGCAGCGTGGGATACAGGCTTATGAACACTGAAGCTTTCTTT. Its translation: CSVGYRLMNTEAFF.

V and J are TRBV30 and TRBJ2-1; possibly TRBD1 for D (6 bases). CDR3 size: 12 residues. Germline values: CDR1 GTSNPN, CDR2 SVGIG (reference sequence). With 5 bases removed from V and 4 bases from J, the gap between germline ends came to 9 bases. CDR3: CAWGQRYNEQFF. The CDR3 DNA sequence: TGTGCCTGGGGACAGAGATACAATGAGCAGTTCTTC.

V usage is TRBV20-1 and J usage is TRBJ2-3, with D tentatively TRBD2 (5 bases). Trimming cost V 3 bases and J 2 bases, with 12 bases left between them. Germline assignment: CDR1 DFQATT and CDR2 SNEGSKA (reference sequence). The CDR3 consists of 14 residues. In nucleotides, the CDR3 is TGCAGTGCTAGTACGGGATTTCTCACAGATACGCAGTATTTT. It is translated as CSASTGFLTDTQYF.

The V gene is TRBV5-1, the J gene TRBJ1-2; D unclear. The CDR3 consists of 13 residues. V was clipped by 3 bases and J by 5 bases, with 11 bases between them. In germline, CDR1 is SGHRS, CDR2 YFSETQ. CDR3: CASSSTPKYGYTF. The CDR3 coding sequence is TGCGCCAGCAGCTCCACGCCCAAGTATGGCTACACCTTC.

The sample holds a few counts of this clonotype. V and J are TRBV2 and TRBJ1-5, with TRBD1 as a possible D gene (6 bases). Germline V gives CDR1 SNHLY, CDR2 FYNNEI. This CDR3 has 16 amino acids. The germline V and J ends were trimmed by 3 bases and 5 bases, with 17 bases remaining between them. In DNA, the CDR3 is TGTGCCAGCAGTGATCCCGGACAGCGTCACCATCAGCCCCAGCATTTT. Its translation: CASSDPGQRHHQPQHF.

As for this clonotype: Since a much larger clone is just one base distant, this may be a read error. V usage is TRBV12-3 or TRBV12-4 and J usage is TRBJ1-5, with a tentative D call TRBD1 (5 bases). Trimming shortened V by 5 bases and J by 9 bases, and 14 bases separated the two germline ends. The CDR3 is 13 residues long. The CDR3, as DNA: TGTGCCAGCAGTCTCCAGGGAGATCGGCCCCAGCATTTT. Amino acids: CASSLQGDRPQHF.

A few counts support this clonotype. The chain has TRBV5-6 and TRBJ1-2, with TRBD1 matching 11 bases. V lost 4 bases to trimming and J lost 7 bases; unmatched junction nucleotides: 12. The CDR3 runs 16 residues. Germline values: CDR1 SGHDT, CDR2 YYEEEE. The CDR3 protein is CASSHGGEDRGLGYTF. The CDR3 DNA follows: TGTGCCAGCAGCCACGGGGGCGAGGACAGGGGGCTTGGCTACACCTTC.

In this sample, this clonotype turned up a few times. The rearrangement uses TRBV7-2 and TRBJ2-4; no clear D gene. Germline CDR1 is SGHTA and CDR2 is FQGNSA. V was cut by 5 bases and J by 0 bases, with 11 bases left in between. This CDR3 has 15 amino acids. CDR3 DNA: TGTGCCAGCAGCCGCGCCCCCGTAGCCAAAAACATTCAGTACTTC. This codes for CASSRAPVAKNIQYF.

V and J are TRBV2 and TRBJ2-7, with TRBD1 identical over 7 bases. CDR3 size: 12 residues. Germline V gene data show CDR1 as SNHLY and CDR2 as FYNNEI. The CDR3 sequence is CASSEAWPNRGV. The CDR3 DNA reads TGTGCCAGCAGTGAAGCGTGGCCCAACAGGGGCGTC.

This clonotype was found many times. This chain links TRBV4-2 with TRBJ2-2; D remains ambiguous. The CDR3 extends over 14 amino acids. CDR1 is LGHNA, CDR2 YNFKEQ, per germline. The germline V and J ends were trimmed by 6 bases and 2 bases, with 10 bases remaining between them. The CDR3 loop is CASRVYINTGELFF. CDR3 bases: TGTGCCAGCAGAGTATACATAAACACCGGGGAGCTGTTTTTT.

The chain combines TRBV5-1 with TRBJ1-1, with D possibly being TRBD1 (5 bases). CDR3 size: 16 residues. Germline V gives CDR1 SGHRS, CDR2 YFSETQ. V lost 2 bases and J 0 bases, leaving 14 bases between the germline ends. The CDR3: CASSFGGSSMNTEAFF. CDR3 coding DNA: TGCGCCAGCAGCTTCGGGGGGTCGAGTATGAACACTGAAGCTTTCTTT.

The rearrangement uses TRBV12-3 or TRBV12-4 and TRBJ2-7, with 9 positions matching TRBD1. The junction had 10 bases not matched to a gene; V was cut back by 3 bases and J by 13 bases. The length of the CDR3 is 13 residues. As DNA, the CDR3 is TGTGCCAGCAGTTTTGGCCCCGAGGGACAGGGTTACTTC. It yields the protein CASSFGPEGQGYF.

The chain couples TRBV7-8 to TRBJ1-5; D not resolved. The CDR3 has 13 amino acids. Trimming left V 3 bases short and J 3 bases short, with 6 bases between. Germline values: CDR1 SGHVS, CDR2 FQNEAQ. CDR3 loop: CASSFSFNQPQHF. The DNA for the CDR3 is TGTGCCAGCAGCTTTTCTTTCAATCAGCCCCAGCATTTT.

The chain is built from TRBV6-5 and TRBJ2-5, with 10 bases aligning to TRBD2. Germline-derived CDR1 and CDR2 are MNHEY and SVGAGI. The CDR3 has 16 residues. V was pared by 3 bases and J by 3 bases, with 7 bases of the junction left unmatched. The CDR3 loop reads CASSYGSGGVEETQYF. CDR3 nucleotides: TGTGCCAGCAGTTATGGAAGCGGGGGGGTAGAAGAGACCCAGTACTTC.

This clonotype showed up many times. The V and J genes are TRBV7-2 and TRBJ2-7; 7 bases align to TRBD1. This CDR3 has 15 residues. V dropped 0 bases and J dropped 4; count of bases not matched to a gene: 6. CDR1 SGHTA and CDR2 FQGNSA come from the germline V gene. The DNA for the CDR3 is TGTGCCAGCAGCTTAGCGCAGGGGACAGAGTACGAGCAGTACGTC. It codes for CASSLAQGTEYEQYV.

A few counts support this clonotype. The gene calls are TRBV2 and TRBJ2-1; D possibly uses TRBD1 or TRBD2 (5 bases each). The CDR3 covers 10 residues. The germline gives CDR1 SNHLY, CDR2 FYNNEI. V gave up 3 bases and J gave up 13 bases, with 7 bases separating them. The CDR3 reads CASSEGRQFF. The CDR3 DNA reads TGTGCCAGCAGTGAGGGACGACAGTTCTTC.

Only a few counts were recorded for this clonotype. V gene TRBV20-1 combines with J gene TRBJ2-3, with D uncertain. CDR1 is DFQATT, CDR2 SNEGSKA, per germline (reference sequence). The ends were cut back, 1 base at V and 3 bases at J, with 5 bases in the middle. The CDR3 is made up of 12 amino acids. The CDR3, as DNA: TGCAGTGCTAGAGTACGGACAGATACGCAGTATTTT. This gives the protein CSARVRTDTQYF.

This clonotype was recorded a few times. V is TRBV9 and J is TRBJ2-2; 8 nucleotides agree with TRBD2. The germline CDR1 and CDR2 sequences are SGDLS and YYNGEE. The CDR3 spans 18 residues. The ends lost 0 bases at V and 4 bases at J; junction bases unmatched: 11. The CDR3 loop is CASSVAQEAGVLTGELFF. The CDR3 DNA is TGTGCCAGCAGCGTAGCCCAGGAAGCGGGGGTCCTCACCGGGGAGCTGTTTTTT.

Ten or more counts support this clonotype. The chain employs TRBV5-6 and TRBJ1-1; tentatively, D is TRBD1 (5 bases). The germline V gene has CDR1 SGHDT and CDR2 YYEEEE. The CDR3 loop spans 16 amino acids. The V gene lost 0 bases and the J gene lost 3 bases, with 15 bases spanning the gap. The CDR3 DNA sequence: TGTGCCAGCAGCTTGGTTCGGGGGACGACGCACACTGAAGCTTTCTTT. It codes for CASSLVRGTTHTEAFF. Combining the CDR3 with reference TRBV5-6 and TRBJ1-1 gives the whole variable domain DAGVTQSPTHLIKTRGQQVTLRCSPKSGHDTVSWYQQALGQGPQFIFQYYEEEERQRGNFPDRFSGHQFPNYSSELNVNALLLGDSALYLCASSLVRGTTHTEAFFGQGTRLTVV.

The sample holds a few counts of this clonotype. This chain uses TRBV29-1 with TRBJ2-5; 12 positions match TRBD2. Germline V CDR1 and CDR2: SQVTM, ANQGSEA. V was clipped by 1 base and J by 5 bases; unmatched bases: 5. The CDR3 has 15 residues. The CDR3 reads CSVEGLAGDPETQYF. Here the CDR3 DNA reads TGCAGCGTTGAAGGACTAGCGGGGGATCCGGAGACCCAGTACTTC.

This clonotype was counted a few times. CDR3 DNA sequence: TGTGCCAGCAGCGGAACCGGGACATTCCCCGGGGAGCTGTTTTTT. It is translated as CASSGTGTFPGELFF. The J gene is TRBJ2-2, the V gene TRBV7-2; D perhaps matches TRBD1 (6 bases). Germline V gene lookup returns CDR1 SGHTA and CDR2 FQGNSA. This CDR3 is built from 15 residues. The V gene lost 5 bases and the J gene lost 6 bases, with 16 bases spanning the gap.

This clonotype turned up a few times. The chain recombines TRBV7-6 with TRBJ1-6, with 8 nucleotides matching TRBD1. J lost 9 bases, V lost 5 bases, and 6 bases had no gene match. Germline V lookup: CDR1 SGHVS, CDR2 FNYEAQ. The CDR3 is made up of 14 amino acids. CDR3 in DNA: TGTGCCAGCAGCAGCCGGGACAGGTTTTCACCCCTCCACTTT. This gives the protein CASSSRDRFSPLHF.

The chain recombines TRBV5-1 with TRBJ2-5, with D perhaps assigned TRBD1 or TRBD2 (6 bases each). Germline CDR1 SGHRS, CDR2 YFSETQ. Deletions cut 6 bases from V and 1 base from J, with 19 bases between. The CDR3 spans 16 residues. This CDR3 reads CASTPPRGLLQETQYF. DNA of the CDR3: TGCGCCAGCACCCCCCCCAGGGGACTCCTCCAAGAGACCCAGTACTTC.

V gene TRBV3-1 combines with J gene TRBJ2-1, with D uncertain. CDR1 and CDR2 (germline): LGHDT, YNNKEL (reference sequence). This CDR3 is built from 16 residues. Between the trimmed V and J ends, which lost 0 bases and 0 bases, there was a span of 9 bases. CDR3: CASSQEDRSSYNEQFF. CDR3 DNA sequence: TGTGCCAGCAGCCAAGAAGACCGAAGCTCCTACAATGAGCAGTTCTTC.